The rows below give T cell receptor beta chains drawn from one sample of a study of technical replicates of blood from a few donors. Clones were read by immunoSEQ multiplex PCR, and TCRdb kept only the in-frame ones, dropping some. The sample has about 80,000 clones; 90% to 95% are singletons. The sequenced sample consisted of T cells isolated from PBMCs. The origin of the receptors is a human donor in good health. Each CDR3 is given with its conserved first and last residue. D genes are given only for firm matches. The listing skips clone size in some rows; elsewhere it reads once, few, many or a size class.

V	J	size	D	CDR3	DNA
TRBV27	TRBJ1-1	.	.	CASSHRGGAEAFF	TGTGCCAGCAGTCACCGGGGTGGGGCTGAAGCTTTCTTT
TRBV27	TRBJ1-4	.	TRBD1	CASSLSGTGTRELFF	TGTGCCAGCAGTTTATCGGGGACAGGGACGAGAGAACTGTTTTTT
TRBV7-6	TRBJ2-7	.	TRBD2	CASSALAGVQEQYF	TGTGCCAGCAGCGCACTAGCGGGAGTCCAAGAGCAGTACTTC
TRBV28	TRBJ1-2	.	.	CASSSSPEQGFTF	TGTGCCAGCAGTTCGAGCCCGGAACAGGGTTTCACCTTC
TRBV7-2	TRBJ1-5	.	TRBD1	CASSPPGQNSNQPQHF	TGTGCCAGCAGCCCCCCGGGACAGAATAGCAATCAGCCCCAGCATTTT
TRBV5-6	TRBJ2-1	.	TRBD2	CASSDSGRYNEQFF	TGTGCCAGCAGCGATAGCGGGAGGTACAATGAGCAGTTCTTC
TRBV11-3	TRBJ2-7	.	.	CASSLQGGYEQYF	TGTGCCAGCAGCTTACAGGGGGGCTACGAGCAGTACTTC
TRBV9	TRBJ1-2	.	TRBD1	CASSVAEQGFYGYTF	TGTGCCAGCAGCGTAGCTGAACAGGGGTTCTATGGCTACACCTTC
TRBV4-2	TRBJ2-1	.	TRBD2	CASSQRPHLLAGGNNEQFF	TGTGCCAGCAGCCAGAGGCCCCATTTACTAGCGGGGGGAAACAATGAGCAGTTCTTC
TRBV6-6	TRBJ2-7	.	.	CASSLTTGTYEQYF	TGTGCCAGCAGCCTGACCACAGGGACCTACGAGCAGTACTTC
TRBV27	TRBJ2-7	.	TRBD2	CASRVRGLAAYEQYF	TGTGCCAGCAGGGTAAGGGGACTAGCAGCCTACGAGCAGTACTTC
TRBV4-2	TRBJ2-7	.	.	CASSQVGLGGEQYF	TGTGCCAGCAGCCAAGTAGGGCTCGGGGGCGAGCAGTACTTC
TRBV29-1	TRBJ2-7	.	.	CSVEGPFSYEQYF	TGCAGCGTTGAGGGCCCTTTCTCCTACGAGCAGTACTTC
TRBV29-1	TRBJ1-2	.	TRBD1	CSAGTGFLYGYTF	TGCAGCGCCGGGACAGGGTTTTTGTATGGCTACACCTTC
TRBV7-9	TRBJ2-2	.	.	CASSWGGGIKVGELFF	TGTGCCAGCAGCTGGGGCGGGGGCATTAAAGTCGGGGAGCTGTTTTTT
TRBV7-9	TRBJ2-7	.	.	CASSLRDTDYEQYF	TGTGCCAGCAGCTTAAGGGACACAGACTACGAGCAGTACTTC
TRBV7-2	TRBJ1-2	.	TRBD1	CASSLARDSPRGYTF	TGTGCCAGCAGCTTAGCACGGGACAGCCCTCGGGGCTACACCTTC
TRBV5-4	TRBJ2-5	once	.	CASSYQGSQETQYF	TGTGCCAGCAGCTATCAGGGCAGCCAAGAGACCCAGTACTTC
TRBV11-3	TRBJ2-1	few	TRBD1	CASSPGQGAKTYNEQFF	TGTGCCAGCAGCCCGGGACAGGGGGCGAAGACCTACAATGAGCAGTTCTTC
TRBV2	TRBJ1-1	.	.	CASSNPTYRFEAFF	TGTGCCAGCAGTAACCCCACATACAGGTTTGAAGCTTTCTTT
TRBV6-1	TRBJ2-7	.	.	CASSQTRLTTREQYF	TGTGCCAGCAGCCAGACTAGACTAACAACTCGCGAGCAGTACTTC
TRBV7-2	TRBJ1-1	.	.	CASSLGLGGATEAFF	TGTGCCAGCAGCTTAGGACTTGGGGGGGCAACTGAAGCTTTCTTT
TRBV10-3	TRBJ1-2	.	.	CAITQGRGYTF	TGTGCCATCACCCAGGGGCGAGGCTACACCTTC
TRBV7-3	TRBJ2-3	once	TRBD2	CASSSGTSVSEDTQYF	TGTGCCAGCAGCTCCGGGACTAGCGTCTCTGAAGATACGCAGTATTTT
TRBV7-2	TRBJ2-7	.	.	CASSAGGYEQYF	TGTGCCAGCAGCGCCGGTGGTTACGAGCAGTACTTC
TRBV19	TRBJ2-5	few	.	CASSIVGELETQYF	TGTGCCAGTAGTATAGTAGGAGAATTGGAGACCCAGTACTTC
TRBV14	TRBJ2-2	.	TRBD1	CASPHRGNPGELFF	TGTGCCAGCCCCCACAGGGGTAATCCCGGGGAGCTGTTTTTT